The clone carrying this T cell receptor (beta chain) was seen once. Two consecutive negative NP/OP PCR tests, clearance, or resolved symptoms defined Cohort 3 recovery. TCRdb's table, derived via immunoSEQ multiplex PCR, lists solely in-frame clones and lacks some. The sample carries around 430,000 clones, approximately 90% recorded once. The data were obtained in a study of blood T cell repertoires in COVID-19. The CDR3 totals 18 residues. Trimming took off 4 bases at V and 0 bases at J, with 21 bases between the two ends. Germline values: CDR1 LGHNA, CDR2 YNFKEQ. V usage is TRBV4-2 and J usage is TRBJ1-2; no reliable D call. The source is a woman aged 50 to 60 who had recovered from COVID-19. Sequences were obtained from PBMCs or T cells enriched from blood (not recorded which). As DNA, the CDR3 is TGTGCCAGCAGCCCCAGCATTGGACGGGAGAATTCTAACTATGGCTACACCTTC. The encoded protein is CASSPSIGRENSNYGYTF.